In its sample, the clone carrying this TCR beta chain was seen a few times. This CDR3 is built from 16 residues. The ends were cut back, 4 bases at V and 0 bases at J, with 16 bases in the middle. The germline V gene encodes CDR1 SGHNT and CDR2 YYREEE (reference sequence). Individuals aged 18 to 89 years were recruited from roughly 22 US areas. The study assigned cohorts using participant-reported clinical history. In the source study's methods: Amplification from reference gene primers served as the basis for estimated nucleated cell counts. The repertoire was sequenced with immunoSEQ multiplex PCR; TCRdb's copy has only in-frame clones and lacks some. Clone size and the V and J calls come from that table; the DNA yielded D and trimming. The data show 200,000 to 250,000 clones, approximately 83% seen once. This entry is derived from a study of blood T cell repertoires in COVID-19. Study context: From T cells, B-cell-depleted T cells, or PBMCs came the material, which was cDNA or gDNA.

The sequenced material came from PBMCs or T cells enriched from blood (not recorded which). The chain combines TRBV5-4 with TRBJ1-1; D remains unclear. The source is a woman aged 60-75 years who had recovered from COVID-19. DNA for the CDR3: TGTGCCAGCAGCCGCAGTGTGGGCAGCATGAACACTGAAGCTTTCTTT. Translation: CASSRSVGSMNTEAFF.